The 18 T cell receptor beta chains reported below all come from one sample, sequenced in a study of persistence of HIV-infected CD4 T cells. Overlapping HIV-1 Gag 15-mer peptides at around 1 ug per peptide per mL were used. CD40L-negative CD69-negative CD45RO-high memory CD4+ T cells were sorted as populations depleted of antigen-responding cells. No antigen has been assigned to these receptors. Sequencing used immunoSEQ version 4 in survey mode. Generated by immunoSEQ multiplex PCR, the TCRdb table keeps only in-frame clones and is missing some. The sample carries 35,000 or so clones, around 85% recorded once. The input for sequencing was cultured CD4+ T cells from PBMCs, taken from a patient who received antiretroviral therapy. These receptors originate from an adult with HIV. The donor label of this sample is uncertain.

The genes are TRBV28 and TRBJ1-1; D is undetermined. The CDR3 sequence is 12 residues long. The germline V gene encodes CDR1 MDHEN and CDR2 SYDVKM. Trimming stripped 7 bases from V and 4 bases from J, with 10 bases between. Here the CDR3 DNA reads TGTGCCAGCATCGGGAGTGGCACTGAAGCTTTCTTT. It encodes CASIGSGTEAFF. Full variable domain (remainder filled in from reference TRBV28 and TRBJ1-1): DVKVTQSSRYLVKRTGEKVFLECVQDMDHENMFWYRQDPGLGLRLIYFSYDVKMKEKGDIPEGYSVSREKKERFSLILESASTNQTSMYLCASIGSGTEAFFGQGTRLTVV.

This clone was seen only a few times. The V gene is TRBV19, the J gene TRBJ2-1; D is perhaps TRBD2 (6 bases). Trimming took 6 bases from V and 5 from J, leaving 14 bases between them. The CDR3 is 14 residues long. Germline V gene data show CDR1 as LNHDA and CDR2 as SQIVND (reference sequence). The CDR3 DNA reads as TGTGCCAGTAGAAGGGACTTATTCAACAATGAGCAGTTCTTC. Translating gives CASRRDLFNNEQFF.

The V gene is TRBV30, the J gene TRBJ2-7; TRBD2 matches 7 bases. With 1 base clipped from V and 4 bases from J, the junction kept 13 bases outside the gene matches. Germline V gene data show CDR1 as GTSNPN and CDR2 as SVGIG (reference sequence). The CDR3 spans 16 residues. The CDR3 is CAWSAQGGGKFYEQYF. CDR3 in DNA: TGTGCCTGGAGTGCCCAAGGCGGGGGAAAGTTTTACGAGCAGTACTTC.

The V call is TRBV7-8, the J call TRBJ2-5, with D maybe TRBD1 (6 bases). The CDR3 is made up of 14 amino acids. The V end lost 5 bases, the J end lost 1 base, and 11 bases lay between the germline ends. Germline loops: CDR1 SGHVS, CDR2 FQNEAQ. Here the CDR3 reads CASSPQGIQETQYF. The DNA of the CDR3 is TGTGCCAGCAGCCCTCAGGGGATCCAAGAGACCCAGTACTTC.

This clone was observed a few times. J is TRBJ2-2 and V is TRBV7-3; the D gene is possibly TRBD1 (6 bases). This CDR3 contains 16 residues. Looked up from germline, CDR1 is SGHTA and CDR2 is FQGTGA. The V end lost 2 bases, the J end lost 3 bases, and 13 bases lay between the germline ends. CDR3 amino acids: CASSLFGGRDTGELFF. The CDR3 region has the DNA TGTGCCAGCAGCTTATTTGGGGGCCGGGACACCGGGGAGCTGTTTTTT.

The gene calls are TRBV7-2 and TRBJ2-3; D is uncertain. CDR1 is SGHTA and CDR2 is FQGNSA in the germline V gene. V lost 5 bases to trimming and J lost 0 bases, with 9 bases between them. The CDR3 length is 14 residues. CDR3 DNA sequence: TGTGCCAGCAGCAAAGCCGGTAGCACAGATACGCAGTATTTT. Translation: CASSKAGSTDTQYF.

The V call is TRBV10-3, the J call TRBJ2-3, with D hard to call. The germline CDR1 and CDR2 sequences are ENHRY and SYGVKD. There are 14 residues in the CDR3. V was shortened by 4 bases and J by 0 bases, with 8 bases between the two germline ends. The CDR3 sequence is CAISGGPSTDTQYF. As DNA, the CDR3 is TGTGCCATCAGTGGGGGTCCCAGCACAGATACGCAGTATTTT.

The V and J genes are TRBV6-5 and TRBJ2-7, with no clear D. The length of the CDR3 is 15 residues. CDR1 and CDR2 from the germline V gene are MNHEY and SVGAGI. Trimming took 1 base from V and 3 from J, leaving 13 bases between them. In DNA form, the CDR3 reads TGTGCCAGCAGTTACTTGGCCGATCCCCGCTACGAGCAGTACTTC. It yields the protein CASSYLADPRYEQYF.

The rearrangement joins TRBV5-6 to TRBJ2-2; unclear D gene. Germline loops: CDR1 SGHDT, CDR2 YYEEEE. CDR3 size: 14 residues. The V and J ends lost 1 base and 5 bases respectively, with 9 bases between them. DNA of the CDR3: TGTGCCAGCAGCTTGTCTTACGTGACCGGGGAGCTGTTTTTT. Amino acid sequence: CASSLSYVTGELFF.

CDR3 nucleotide sequence: TGTGCCACCAGTGGCATGACTAGCGGGGGCCAATACAATGAGCAGTTCTTC. It is translated as CATSGMTSGGQYNEQFF. V is TRBV24-1 and J is TRBJ2-1; 12 nucleotides align to TRBD2. Trimming removed 5 bases from V and 4 bases from J; junction bases left unmatched: 8. Germline V lookup: CDR1 KGHDR, CDR2 SFDVKD. This CDR3 spans 17 amino acids.

This clone was seen a few times. This chain connects TRBV12-5 to TRBJ1-5; D not resolved. V was cut by 1 base and J by 1 base, with 8 bases left in between. The CDR3 sequence is 15 residues long. Germline values: CDR1 LGHNT, CDR2 FRNRAP. In nucleotides, the CDR3 is TGTGCTAGTGGTTTGGGGGGAGTGAGCAATCAGCCCCAGCATTTT. It yields the protein CASGLGGVSNQPQHF.

This clone was recorded only once. This chain links TRBV4-2 with TRBJ1-6; D possibly corresponds to TRBD1 (6 bases). Trimming shortened V by 2 bases and J by 1 base, and 21 bases separated the two germline ends. The CDR3 is 20 amino acids. Germline CDR1 is LGHNA and CDR2 is YNFKEQ. CDR3 nucleotides: TGTGCCAGCAGCCAAAGCGTGCAGGGGAAGGAAGGATCCTATAATTCACCCCTCCACTTT. This sequence encodes CASSQSVQGKEGSYNSPLHF.

The rearrangement uses TRBV6-1 and TRBJ1-2; no definite D call. There are 17 residues in the CDR3. Germline V gene data show CDR1 as MNHNS and CDR2 as SASEGT. Trimming took off 2 bases at V and 6 bases at J, with 22 bases between the two ends. CDR3 amino acids: CASSETPSGRLGNGYTF. In nucleotides, the CDR3 is TGTGCCAGCAGTGAAACCCCCTCGGGAAGGCTCGGGAATGGCTACACCTTC.

The rearrangement uses TRBV23-1 and TRBJ1-5; no clear D. Being an ORF, TRBV23-1 has a function that is uncertain. The CDR3 is made up of 14 amino acids. The ends were cut back, 1 base at V and 6 bases at J, with 10 bases in the middle. The CDR3 DNA follows: TGCGCCAGCAGTCAATTCCCTGGCATTCAGCCCCAGCATTTT. Amino acids: CASSQFPGIQPQHF.

This clone has only one observation. This chain links TRBV5-1 with TRBJ1-5; no clear D gene. There are 15 residues in the CDR3. V lost 0 bases to trimming and J lost 4 bases, with 11 bases between them. CDR1 is SGHRS, CDR2 YFSETQ, per germline. The CDR3 sequence: CASSLDGERNQPQHF. The DNA of the CDR3 is TGCGCCAGCAGCTTGGATGGGGAACGGAATCAGCCCCAGCATTTT.

The sample holds a few counts of this clone. The chain has TRBV5-4 and TRBJ2-1; the D gene is possibly TRBD1 (6 bases). Trimming stripped 0 bases from V and 7 bases from J, with 17 bases between. The CDR3 has 16 amino acids. Germline V gene lookup returns CDR1 SGHNT and CDR2 YYREEE (reference sequence). Written as DNA, the CDR3 is TGTGCCAGCAGCTTGGGGGGGACATCGAGGAGGAATGAGCAGTTCTTC. Translating gives CASSLGGTSRRNEQFF.

This clone has only one observation. This sequence joins TRBV5-1 and TRBJ2-3, with 10 bases matching TRBD2. CDR3 length: 13 amino acids. With V trimmed by 4 bases and J by 6 bases, 2 bases remained unmatched. CDR1 SGHRS and CDR2 YFSETQ come from the germline V gene. This CDR3 reads CASSLGLADTQYF. The CDR3 DNA sequence: TGCGCCAGCAGCCTGGGACTAGCGGATACGCAGTATTTT.

The chain carries TRBV18 and TRBJ1-2, with unresolved D. Germline V lookup: CDR1 KGHSH, CDR2 LQKENI. The CDR3 is 15 amino acids. Trimming left V 0 bases short and J 1 base short, with 9 bases between. The DNA of the CDR3 is TGTGCCAGCTCACCACCGCATAGGATTAACTATGGCTACACCTTC. This gives the protein CASSPPHRINYGYTF.